Each of the 15 T cell receptor beta chains below was sequenced from the same sample in a study of shared clonotypes between healthy human individuals (dated by TCRdb to the early 2020s). Library generation was performed with the immunoSEQ multiplex PCR assay. TCRdb provides this immuneACCESS table in a form limited to in-frame rearrangements. Some clones are lacking; in checked studies, under half of them reflect an unresolved V gene, and why the rest are absent is not known. The sample records some 700,000 clones, about 90% of which are singletons. The ten most abundant clones make up 30% to 35% of the sample. Sequencing was done on a sample of memory CD8+ T cells from PBMCs. What this sample's cell subset or site label stands for: CD45RO+ cells pooled with CCR7-negative TemRA cells. These receptors all stem from a man aged 18 to 29 in good health. Some clones in this sample may be carry-over from other donors' samples.

The rearrangement joins TRBV27 to TRBJ2-1, with 10 bases that match TRBD2. The germline gives CDR1 MNHEY, CDR2 SMNVEV (reference sequence). Unmatched junction bases numbered 10, after V lost 2 bases and J lost 9 bases. This CDR3 contains 16 residues. CDR3 in amino acids: CASSLRRLAGVTEQFF. For the CDR3, the DNA is TGTGCCAGCAGTTTACGGCGGCTAGCGGGAGTGACTGAGCAGTTCTTC.

The chain uses TRBV28 and TRBJ1-4, with D possibly TRBD1 on 5 matching bases. The CDR3 is made up of 13 amino acids. Germline-derived CDR1 and CDR2 are MDHEN and SYDVKM. V was trimmed by 5 bases and J by 12 bases, leaving 16 bases between them. In nucleotides, the CDR3 is TGTGCCAGCAGTCCCCGCAGGGCGGTGGAACTGTTTTTT. Amino acid sequence: CASSPRRAVELFF.

The V gene is TRBV7-3, the J gene TRBJ1-5, with D tentatively TRBD1 (6 bases). Per the germline V gene, CDR1 is SGHTA and CDR2 is FQGTGA. The CDR3 is 16 residues long. V was pared by 5 bases and J by 3 bases, with 17 bases between. The chain's CDR3 is CASSKRTGHINQPQHF. CDR3 in DNA: TGTGCCAGCAGCAAACGTACGGGACACATCAATCAGCCCCAGCATTTT.

This clone was seen only once. Different DNA sequences within this sample yield the same CDR3. The rearrangement uses TRBV27 and TRBJ2-7; D uncertain. Germline V gene lookup returns CDR1 MNHEY and CDR2 SMNVEV (reference sequence). V dropped 2 bases and J dropped 2 bases, with 10 bases sitting between them. The CDR3 is made up of 14 amino acids. CDR3: CASSLRASTYEQYF. The DNA of the CDR3 is TGTGCCAGCAGTTTACGCGCCTCAACCTACGAGCAGTACTTC.

J is TRBJ2-7 and V is TRBV4-1; 7 bases are shared with TRBD2. The CDR3 has 15 residues. Germline CDR1 is MGHRA and CDR2 is YSYEKL. The trim removed 4 bases at V and 0 bases at J, leaving 6 bases unmatched. The CDR3 is CASSPIGGSSYEQYF. CDR3 coding DNA: TGCGCCAGCAGCCCCATCGGCGGGAGCTCCTACGAGCAGTACTTC.

DNA for the CDR3: TGTGCCAGCAGCCGAGGGTTAGATACCCTCTACGAGCAGTACTTC. Translating it yields CASSRGLDTLYEQYF. The chain couples TRBV28 to TRBJ2-7, with a possible D match to TRBD2 (5 bases). V was cut by 6 bases and J by 3 bases, with 18 bases left in between. Germline V gene sequence: CDR1 MDHEN, CDR2 SYDVKM. The CDR3 runs 15 residues.

The rearrangement joins TRBV2 to TRBJ1-1, with D maybe TRBD1 (6 bases). V dropped 6 bases and J dropped 0 bases, with 20 bases sitting between them. Looked up from germline, CDR1 is SNHLY and CDR2 is FYNNEI. The CDR3 is 17 amino acids. CDR3 residues: CASRGQIRGLMNTEAFF. CDR3 coding DNA: TGTGCCAGCAGGGGCCAAATACGGGGGCTCATGAACACTGAAGCTTTCTTT.

DNA of the CDR3: TGTGCCAGTAGTAAACTAGCGCGTCAGGGGGGCCCCACTGAAGCTTTCTTT. Its translation: CASSKLARQGGPTEAFF. This sequence joins TRBV19 and TRBJ1-1; 7 bases agree with TRBD1. The CDR3 sequence is 17 residues long. CDR1 is LNHDA, CDR2 SQIVND, per germline (reference sequence). Trimming removed 4 bases from V and 4 bases from J; junction bases left unmatched: 15.

The V gene is TRBV28, the J gene TRBJ2-2; D unclear. CDR1 MDHEN and CDR2 SYDVKM come from the germline V gene. Trimming took off 6 bases at V and 8 bases at J, with 13 bases between the two ends. CDR3 length: 13 residues. This chain's CDR3 is CASSRHRAGELFF. CDR3 nucleotide sequence: TGTGCCAGCAGCCGTCATCGGGCAGGGGAGCTGTTTTTT.

The chain uses TRBV27 and TRBJ1-4; D is undetermined. This CDR3 contains 15 residues. CDR1 MNHEY and CDR2 SMNVEV come from the germline V gene (reference sequence). Trimming took off 2 bases at V and 7 bases at J, with 14 bases between the two ends. CDR3 region: CASSLGSYMGEKLFF. The CDR3 bases are TGTGCCAGCAGTTTAGGGAGCTATATGGGTGAAAAACTGTTTTTT.

V is TRBV29-1 and J is TRBJ2-1; TRBD2 agrees at 7 bases. CDR1 and CDR2 (germline): SQVTM, ANQGSEA. This CDR3 has 13 amino acids. V lost 5 bases, J lost 7 bases, and 8 bases stayed unmatched. The chain's CDR3 is CSVRPSGANEQFF. DNA of the CDR3: TGCAGCGTTCGCCCTAGCGGAGCGAATGAGCAGTTCTTC.

The J gene is TRBJ2-7, the V gene TRBV11-1; no reliable D call. The CDR3 is made up of 13 amino acids. Between the trimmed V and J ends, which lost 1 base and 2 bases, there was a span of 6 bases. Germline CDR1 is SGHAT and CDR2 is FQDESV (reference sequence). The CDR3 loop reads CASSLGLAYEQYF. The CDR3 nucleotides are TGTGCCAGCAGCTTAGGTCTAGCCTACGAGCAGTACTTC.

This chain links TRBV19 with TRBJ2-7; 7 bases line up with TRBD1. From germline, CDR1 is LNHDA and CDR2 SQIVND (reference sequence). The CDR3 runs to 14 residues. V shed 3 bases, J shed 5 bases, and the junction held 7 bases outside the gene matches. The CDR3 nucleotides read TGTGCCAGTAGTATTGACAGGGTCCTAGACGAGCAGTACTTC. This sequence encodes CASSIDRVLDEQYF.

This sequence joins TRBV27 and TRBJ2-5, with 9 bases lining up with TRBD1. Per the germline V gene, CDR1 is MNHEY and CDR2 is SMNVEV (reference sequence). The V segment lost 1 base and the J segment 4 bases; nucleotides outside the gene matches: 10. This CDR3 has 17 residues. CDR3 in amino acids: CASSLYRGPAGGETQYF. CDR3 nucleotides: TGTGCCAGCAGTTTATACAGGGGGCCAGCTGGAGGAGAGACCCAGTACTTC.

The chain couples TRBV5-1 to TRBJ1-3; 11 bases match TRBD1. CDR1 and CDR2 (germline): SGHRS, YFSETQ. The CDR3 runs 19 residues. V was pared by 4 bases and J by 0 bases, with 12 bases of the junction left unmatched. In DNA, the CDR3 is TGCGCCAGCAGCCCTAAGGGACAGGGGGTTCAAGACTCTGGAAACACCATATATTTT. The encoded protein is CASSPKGQGVQDSGNTIYF. Complete variable domain (other parts from reference TRBV5-1 and TRBJ1-3): KAGVTQTPRYLIKTRGQQVTLSCSPISGHRSVSWYQQTPGQGLQFLFEYFSETQRNKGNFPGRFSGRQFSNSRSEMNVSTLELGDSALYLCASSPKGQGVQDSGNTIYFGEGSWLTVV.